The 22 T cell receptor beta chains below all came from one sample that was sequenced in a study of Graves' ophthalmopathy and Graves' hyperthyroidism. As the template, RNA transcripts were used to amplify TCR beta CDR3 regions. HTBI primers were used in a first-round RT-PCR, which preceded a second-round multiplex PCR. TCRdb re-analysed the multiplex PCR reads in MiXCR, keeping a single row per CDR3 protein. The repertoire holds almost 750,000 distinct CDR3 sequences, around 40% seen once, with 44% in the top ten. What was sequenced was peripheral blood. These receptors were obtained from an adult man with Graves' ophthalmopathy.

This clonotype has a count of ten or more. CDR3 residues: CASSVAPSRETQYF. The CDR3, as DNA: TGTGCCAGCAGCGTAGCTCCTAGCCGGGAGACCCAGTACTTC. The V gene is TRBV9, the J gene TRBJ2-5; the D gene is possibly TRBD2 (5 bases). With 0 bases removed from V and 5 bases from J, the gap between germline ends came to 11 bases. CDR1 and CDR2 (germline): SGDLS, YYNGEE. CDR3 length: 14 residues.

V is TRBV19 and J is TRBJ1-4; no reliable D call. The CDR3 has 14 amino acids. Germline CDR1 and CDR2: LNHDA and SQIVND (reference sequence). Trimming removed 1 base at V and 7 bases at J, with 10 bases between. The chain's CDR3 is CASSIAGLREKLFF. DNA of the CDR3: TGTGCCAGTAGTATAGCCGGGCTTCGTGAAAAACTGTTTTTT.

This chain uses TRBV29-1 with TRBJ1-2; TRBD1 agrees at 11 bases. The ends lost 6 bases at V and 7 bases at J; junction bases unmatched: 7. Per germline, CDR1 SQVTM and CDR2 ANQGSEA. The length of the CDR3 is 13 residues. This CDR3 is CSVSRDRGVGYTF. The CDR3 nucleotides are TGCAGCGTGTCCCGGGACAGGGGGGTTGGCTACACCTTC.

The gene calls are TRBV19 and TRBJ2-7; 9 nucleotides agree with TRBD2. Germline loops: CDR1 LNHDA, CDR2 SQIVND (reference sequence). V shed 6 bases and J 0 bases; nucleotides not matched to a gene: 6. There are 15 residues in the CDR3. CDR3 DNA sequence: TGTGCCAGTAGCAGCGGGGGGTTAAGCTCCTACGAGCAGTACTTC. Its translation: CASSSGGLSSYEQYF.

In regard to this clonotype: At one end the junction does not follow the germline gene, possibly because of a read error. The V and J genes are TRBV24-1 and TRBJ1-5, with D maybe TRBD1 (6 bases). The CDR3 runs to 16 residues. Germline CDR1 reads KGHDR; CDR2 reads SFDVKD. The CDR3 nucleotides read TGTGTCACCAGTGAATTCTGGGGGCTGGGCAATCAGCCCCAGCATTTT. The encoded protein is CVTSEFWGLGNQPQHF.

This clonotype was recorded only once. CDR3 bases: TGTGCCAGCAGCAGTACTAGCGGGGCGCTCCCCTATGGCTACACCTTC. This encodes CASSSTSGALPYGYTF. V gene TRBV7-9 combines with J gene TRBJ1-2; TRBD1 might be the D (5 bases). V dropped 5 bases and J dropped 4 bases, with 20 bases sitting between them. Germline loops: CDR1 SEHNR, CDR2 FQNEAQ (reference sequence). This CDR3 contains 16 residues.

This clonotype was picked up many times. The chain uses TRBV10-3 and TRBJ1-1; no definite D call. The CDR3 runs to 14 residues. Germline V gene data show CDR1 as ENHRY and CDR2 as SYGVKD. Deletions cut 7 bases from V and 4 bases from J, with 16 bases between. CDR3 coding DNA: TGTGCCATCAAGCAAGGCACCACCATCACTGAAGCTTTCTTT. Protein product: CAIKQGTTITEAFF.

The J gene is TRBJ2-2, the V gene TRBV10-3; D gene ambiguous. The length of the CDR3 is 16 residues. Trimming removed 3 bases from V and 4 bases from J, with 15 bases in between. Germline lookup yields CDR1 ENHRY and CDR2 SYGVKD. This chain's CDR3 is CAISELGLGGTGELFF. The DNA of the CDR3 is TGTGCCATCAGTGAACTGGGCCTCGGTGGCACCGGGGAGCTGTTTTTT.

This clonotype was seen more than once but under ten times. The CDR3 loop reads CASSQDYRAQETQYF. The CDR3 DNA follows: TGTGCCAGCAGCCAAGATTACAGGGCCCAAGAGACCCAGTACTTC. The chain combines TRBV12-3 or TRBV12-4 with TRBJ2-5; TRBD1 might be the D (6 bases). The CDR3 loop spans 15 amino acids. The V and J ends lost 6 bases and 1 base respectively, with 15 bases between them.

This clonotype was seen many times. The rearrangement links TRBV7-9 to TRBJ2-2; D possibly corresponds to TRBD2 (5 bases). The CDR3 sequence is 15 residues long. Germline V lookup: CDR1 SEHNR, CDR2 FQNEAQ (reference sequence). V was cut by 1 base and J by 2 bases, with 8 bases left in between. The CDR3 loop is CASSLERLNTGELFF. The CDR3 DNA reads TGTGCCAGCAGCTTAGAGCGGTTAAACACCGGGGAGCTGTTTTTT.

The CDR3 sequence is CASRAGVYGYTF. The CDR3 coding sequence is TGTGCCAGCAGGGCAGGAGTTTATGGCTACACCTTC. The genes are TRBV6-6 and TRBJ1-2, with D unclear. The ends were cut back, 6 bases at V and 5 bases at J, with 10 bases in the middle. This CDR3 is 12 amino acids long. The germline V gene has CDR1 MNHNY and CDR2 SVGAGI (reference sequence).

The chain combines TRBV9 with TRBJ2-7; D perhaps matches TRBD1 (6 bases). From germline, CDR1 is SGDLS and CDR2 YYNGEE. The CDR3 consists of 14 residues. The V and J ends lost 4 bases and 5 bases respectively, with 16 bases between them. CDR3 bases: TGTGCCAGCAGCTCACAACAGGGATTCCACGAGCAGTACTTC. Protein product: CASSSQQGFHEQYF.

V usage is TRBV6-2 or TRBV6-3 and J usage is TRBJ2-7; D could derive from TRBD1 or TRBD2 (5 bases each). The CDR3 is 12 amino acids. Between the trimmed V and J ends, which lost 11 bases and 5 bases, there was a span of 16 bases. The germline gives CDR1 MNHEY, CDR2 SVGEGT. CDR3 sequence (DNA): TGTGCCGGGGGTCGGGGTGTCAACGAGCAGTACTTC. Its translation is CAGGRGVNEQYF.

As concerns this clonotype: This could be a read error, since a much larger clone is one nucleotide away. This chain connects TRBV11-2 to TRBJ2-5; a possible D gene is TRBD1 (5 bases). The V gene's germline CDR1 is SGHAT and CDR2 FQNNGV. The CDR3 length is 13 residues. As DNA, the CDR3 is TGTGCCAGCAGCTTAGGACCGACAGAGGCCCAGTACTTC. This gives the protein CASSLGPTEAQYF.

With regard to this clonotype: Possible read error: a much larger clone is one base away. The chain employs TRBV29-1 and TRBJ2-7; TRBD1 agrees at 7 bases. This CDR3 region has 15 residues. V shed 6 bases, J shed 3 bases, and the junction held 14 bases outside the gene matches. Germline-derived CDR1 and CDR2 are SQVTM and ANQGSEA. CDR3 amino acids: CSVGTVPSTNYEQYF. CDR3 bases: TGCAGCGTCGGGACAGTTCCAAGCACCAACTACGAGCAGTACTTC.

The J gene is TRBJ1-1, the V gene TRBV7-2; 8 bases align to TRBD1. V shed 4 bases and J 4 bases; nucleotides not matched to a gene: 5. Germline V gene lookup returns CDR1 SGHTA and CDR2 FQGNSA. This CDR3 has 14 residues. The chain's CDR3 is CASSSGQVGTEAFF. The CDR3 DNA sequence: TGTGCCAGCAGCTCGGGACAGGTTGGCACTGAAGCTTTCTTT.

This rearrangement joins TRBV2 to TRBJ2-2; TRBD1 is a possible D gene (6 bases). The germline V and J ends were trimmed by 1 base and 3 bases, with 9 bases remaining between them. CDR1 is SNHLY, CDR2 FYNNEI, per germline. The CDR3 sequence is 15 residues long. The CDR3 region is CASSEVTGDTGELFF. The CDR3 DNA reads TGTGCCAGCAGTGAAGTGACAGGTGACACCGGGGAGCTGTTTTTT. The whole variable domain, filled in from reference TRBV2 and TRBJ2-2, reads EPEVTQTPSHQVTQMGQEVILRCVPISNHLYFYWYRQILGQKVEFLVSFYNNEISEKSEIFDDQFSVERPDGSNFTLKIRSTKLEDSAMYFCASSEVTGDTGELFFGEGSRLTVL.

This clonotype showed up many times. The chain couples TRBV5-1 to TRBJ1-5, with D unclear. The germline V gene has CDR1 SGHRS and CDR2 YFSETQ. The germline V and J ends were trimmed by 0 bases and 2 bases, with 9 bases remaining between them. The CDR3 is 15 residues long. This chain's CDR3 is CASSLDGLGNQPQHF. The CDR3 DNA is TGCGCCAGCAGCTTGGACGGGCTAGGCAATCAGCCCCAGCATTTT. Full variable domain (rest looked up from reference TRBV5-1 and TRBJ1-5): KAGVTQTPRYLIKTRGQQVTLSCSPISGHRSVSWYQQTPGQGLQFLFEYFSETQRNKGNFPGRFSGRQFSNSRSEMNVSTLELGDSALYLCASSLDGLGNQPQHFGDGTRLSIL.

The chain is built from TRBV7-2 and TRBJ2-7; TRBD1 is a possible D gene (5 bases). V was cut by 5 bases and J by 0 bases, with 17 bases left in between. The CDR3 length is 16 residues. Germline V CDR1 and CDR2: SGHTA, FQGNSA. The CDR3 nucleotides are TGTGCCAGCAGCCGATCCGCGGCAGGGTACTCCTACGAGCAGTACTTC. Translating gives CASSRSAAGYSYEQYF.

This clonotype was recorded at least ten times. The chain is built from TRBV2 and TRBJ1-4, with TRBD1 identical over 8 bases. The CDR3 runs to 14 residues. Germline CDR1 and CDR2: SNHLY and FYNNEI. Unmatched junction bases numbered 4, after V lost 3 bases and J lost 7 bases. This CDR3 reads CASSEDRDGEKLFF. The CDR3 DNA follows: TGTGCCAGCAGTGAGGACAGGGACGGTGAAAAACTGTTTTTT.

Here the CDR3 reads CASSLARVSGGALETQYF. The CDR3, as DNA: TGTGCCAGCAGCTTAGCGCGGGTTTCCGGGGGGGCGCTAGAGACCCAGTACTTC. The V and J genes are TRBV7-2 and TRBJ2-5; 8 bases fit TRBD2. Germline V gene lookup returns CDR1 SGHTA and CDR2 FQGNSA. After removal of 0 bases from V and 4 bases from J, the junction contained 13 bases not matched to a gene. CDR3 size: 18 residues.

This clonotype was picked up a small number of times. The chain couples TRBV20-1 to TRBJ2-6, with TRBD1 matching over 10 bases. With V trimmed by 6 bases and J by 2 bases, 4 bases remained unmatched. Looked up from germline, CDR1 is DFQATT and CDR2 is SNEGSKA (reference sequence). The CDR3 totals 15 residues. The chain's CDR3 is CSAPGTGAGANVLTF. The CDR3 DNA reads TGCAGTGCGCCCGGGACAGGGGCTGGGGCCAACGTCCTGACTTTC.